A single sample gave rise to the 27 T cell receptor beta chains below, sequenced in a study of blood T cells in healthy people across ages. A J-beta primer mix and a sample-barcoded 5' primer were used in a second PCR of roughly 7 to 12 cycles. TCRdb reprocessed the 5' RACE reads via MiXCR and lists one record per CDR3 protein. Seen here are 710,000 or so distinct CDR3 sequences, about 30% observed once, and the top ten hold roughly 14%. The sequencing input was blood. Source of these receptors: a woman older than 75 in good health.

This clonotype was observed many times. This chain joins TRBV3-1 and TRBJ2-7; 9 bases align to TRBD1. Germline V gene sequence: CDR1 LGHDT, CDR2 YNNKEL (reference sequence). V lost 4 bases and J lost 2; bases outside the gene matches: 6. The CDR3 is made up of 15 amino acids. The CDR3 reads CASSRNTGGPYEQYF. The CDR3 bases are TGTGCCAGCAGCCGTAACACAGGGGGCCCCTACGAGCAGTACTTC.

Of note for this clonotype: Just one base apart from a much larger clone, this may be a read error. The gene calls are TRBV7-9 and TRBJ2-1, with no clear D. This CDR3 is 11 amino acids long. CDR1 SEHNR and CDR2 FQNEAQ come from the germline V gene (reference sequence). The CDR3 nucleotides are TGTGCCAGCGGCTTCCAAAATGAGCAGTTCTTC. Translating gives CASGFQNEQFF.

Only a few counts were recorded for this clonotype. Here the CDR3 reads CASSFGQANSGNTIYF. Written as DNA, the CDR3 is TGTGCCAGCAGTTTCGGACAGGCCAACTCTGGAAACACCATATATTTT. This chain connects TRBV7-2 to TRBJ1-3, with 7 bases identical to TRBD1. CDR3 size: 16 residues. CDR1 and CDR2 (germline): SGHTA, FQGNSA. The V segment lost 6 bases and the J segment 0 bases; nucleotides outside the gene matches: 8. The full variable domain, completed using reference TRBV7-2 and TRBJ1-3, is GAGVSQSPSNKVTEKGKDVELRCDPISGHTALYWYRQSLGQGLEFLIYFQGNSAPDKSGLPSDRFSAERTGGSVSTLTIQRTQQEDSAVYLCASSFGQANSGNTIYFGEGSWLTVV.

This chain uses TRBV4-1 with TRBJ1-3; D may be TRBD1 (5 bases). Germline assignment: CDR1 MGHRA and CDR2 YSYEKL. V dropped 0 bases and J dropped 4 bases, with 10 bases sitting between them. The CDR3 spans 15 residues. The DNA of the CDR3 is TGCGCCAGCAGCCAAGATTGGGGGGTAGGAAACACCATATATTTT. Amino acids: CASSQDWGVGNTIYF.

This clonotype was picked up a small number of times. CDR3 coding DNA: TGTGCCTGCACCAAGGACGGCATCTATGGCTACACCTTC. Its translation is CACTKDGIYGYTF. The chain carries TRBV28 and TRBJ1-2; no definite D call. Trimming removed 11 bases at V and 4 bases at J, with 17 bases between. CDR1 is MDHEN and CDR2 is SYDVKM in the germline V gene. This CDR3 comprises 13 residues.

To note about this clonotype: This may be a read error: a much more frequent sequence differs by one nucleotide. This chain connects TRBV12-5 to TRBJ2-1; 10 bases line up with TRBD2. This CDR3 region has 15 residues. Per the germline V gene, CDR1 is LGHNT and CDR2 is FRNRAP. CDR3 sequence reads: CASGFGLAAYNERFF. CDR3 nucleotides: TGTGCTAGTGGTTTCGGACTAGCGGCCTACAATGAGCGGTTCTTC.

The chain employs TRBV30 and TRBJ1-1; no firm D call. The V end was cut by 2 bases, the J end by 7 bases, with 14 bases between. This CDR3 has 13 residues. CDR1 and CDR2 from the germline V gene are GTSNPN and SVGIG (reference sequence). The DNA for the CDR3 is TGTGCCTGGAGTTCCTTGAGAGCTGGTGAAGCTTTCTTT. Its translation is CAWSSLRAGEAFF. Full variable domain (outside the CDR3, taken from reference TRBV30 and TRBJ1-1): SQTIHQWPATLVQPVGSPLSLECTVEGTSNPNLYWYRQAAGRGLQLLFYSVGIGQISSEVPQNLSASRPQDRQFILSSKKLLLSDSGFYLCAWSSLRAGEAFFGQGTRLTVV.

The chain uses TRBV30 and TRBJ2-7, with a possible D match to TRBD1 (6 bases). Between the trimmed V and J ends, which lost 2 bases and 5 bases, there was a span of 13 bases. From germline, CDR1 is GTSNPN and CDR2 SVGIG (reference sequence). There are 13 residues in the CDR3. This CDR3 reads CAWSPRQDDEQYF. As DNA, the CDR3 is TGTGCCTGGAGTCCTCGACAGGACGACGAGCAGTACTTC.

The table lists this clonotype with a count of one. A read error is possible here, since a much larger clone lies one base away. This sequence joins TRBV7-3 and TRBJ2-1; TRBD2 matches 8 bases. This CDR3 has 15 residues. From germline, CDR1 is SGHTA and CDR2 FQGTGA. The CDR3 DNA follows: TGTGCCAGCAGCCCTCCGGGACTAGGATATAATGGGCAGTTCTTC. It specifies CASSPPGLGYNGQFF.

This clonotype was observed at least ten times. The DNA of the CDR3 is TGTGCCAGCAGCTTAGATCTTTTTCTGACGGAGGGGTCCAACTATGGCTACACCTTC. Its translation: CASSLDLFLTEGSNYGYTF. The chain links TRBV11-2 to TRBJ1-2; D is possibly TRBD1 (5 bases). Germline V gives CDR1 SGHAT, CDR2 FQNNGV. The CDR3 extends over 19 amino acids. Trimming shortened V by 0 bases and J by 2 bases, and 22 bases separated the two germline ends.

This clonotype was detected many times. The chain combines TRBV7-9 with TRBJ2-7; 8 bases agree with TRBD1. Losses at the gene ends were 3 bases for V and 5 bases for J; bases not matched to a gene: 6. The CDR3 is 14 amino acids. Looked up from germline, CDR1 is SEHNR and CDR2 is FQNEAQ (reference sequence). CDR3: CASSFDRGSDEQYF. For the CDR3, the DNA is TGTGCCAGCAGCTTCGACAGGGGTAGCGACGAGCAGTACTTC.

This clonotype was counted once. A clone one base away is much larger, so this may be a read error. The conserved phenylalanine or tryptophan normally closing the CDR3 is absent here, so this likely arose from a read error. This rearrangement joins TRBV20-1 to TRBJ1-5; D is unclear. Germline values: CDR1 DFQATT, CDR2 SNEGSKA (reference sequence). The CDR3 totals 14 residues. Trimming pared 6 bases from V and 0 bases from J, leaving 12 bases between. The CDR3 reads CSAAAHYSNQPQHC. CDR3 sequence (DNA): TGCAGTGCCGCGGCGCATTATAGCAATCAGCCCCAGCATTGT.

V usage is TRBV7-9 and J usage is TRBJ2-7, with D possibly TRBD1 on 6 matching bases. The CDR3 runs 14 residues. Germline lookup yields CDR1 SEHNR and CDR2 FQNEAQ (reference sequence). Trimming left V 4 bases short and J 13 bases short, with 23 bases between. The CDR3 coding sequence is TGTGCCAGCAGCTCTGGGGTTTCGGGGACATTCGTTTACTTC. Encoded protein: CASSSGVSGTFVYF.

J is TRBJ2-1 and V is TRBV7-2, with 11 positions matching TRBD2. V lost 0 bases to trimming and J lost 6 bases; unmatched junction nucleotides: 7. The CDR3 covers 17 residues. The germline V gene encodes CDR1 SGHTA and CDR2 FQGNSA. The CDR3 DNA follows: TGTGCCAGCAGCTTAGCGGCTAGCGGGAGGTTTAGCAATGAGCAGTTCTTC. Amino acid sequence: CASSLAASGRFSNEQFF.

This clonotype was seen only a few times. The chain couples TRBV20-1 to TRBJ2-3, with 8 bases that match TRBD2. In germline, CDR1 is DFQATT, CDR2 SNEGSKA (reference sequence). The CDR3 has 16 amino acids. The junction had 6 bases not matched to a gene; V was cut back by 1 base and J by 0 bases. Here the CDR3 reads CSARARGGLSTDTQYF. CDR3 sequence (DNA): TGCAGTGCTAGAGCCCGGGGGGGCCTAAGCACAGATACGCAGTATTTT.

This clonotype appeared many times. The chain links TRBV4-1 to TRBJ2-3; 8 bases align to TRBD1. V was clipped by 0 bases and J by 6 bases; unmatched bases: 11. There are 17 residues in the CDR3. CDR1 is MGHRA and CDR2 is YSYEKL in the germline V gene. CDR3 residues: CASSQDRAGGIRDTQYF. The CDR3 nucleotides read TGCGCCAGCAGCCAAGATAGGGCAGGGGGCATTAGGGATACGCAGTATTTT.

J is TRBJ2-1 and V is TRBV7-2; D unclear. The germline gives CDR1 SGHTA, CDR2 FQGNSA. CDR3 length equals 15 residues. Trimming took 5 bases from V and 0 from J, leaving 11 bases between them. CDR3 sequence reads: CASSPSRNSYNEQFF. The CDR3 DNA sequence: TGTGCCAGCAGCCCGAGCAGAAACTCCTACAATGAGCAGTTCTTC.

The chain links TRBV28 to TRBJ1-1, with D perhaps matching TRBD1 (6 bases). Between the trimmed V and J ends, which lost 5 bases and 11 bases, there was a span of 15 bases. This CDR3 is built from 12 residues. The germline V gene has CDR1 MDHEN and CDR2 SYDVKM. The CDR3 region has the DNA TGTGCCAGCAGTCCTTACAGGGATCGCGCTTTCTTT. It is translated as CASSPYRDRAFF.

Regarding this clonotype: A clone one base away is much larger, so this may be a read error. The CDR3 nucleotides read TGCAGTGCTAGAGAGGGAAAGGGTTGCGATACGCAGTATTTT. Translation gives CSAREGKGCDTQYF. The genes are TRBV20-1 and TRBJ2-3; D is uncertain. Trimming took off 0 bases at V and 6 bases at J, with 13 bases between the two ends. The CDR3 has 14 residues. From germline, CDR1 is DFQATT and CDR2 SNEGSKA (reference sequence).

The chain carries TRBV2 and TRBJ2-5; 7 bases are shared with TRBD2. Looked up from germline, CDR1 is SNHLY and CDR2 is FYNNEI. The CDR3 loop spans 15 amino acids. The ends lost 4 bases at V and 3 bases at J; junction bases unmatched: 8. CDR3 amino acids: CASSGTGGIKETQYF. The CDR3 region has the DNA TGTGCCAGCAGTGGAACGGGAGGCATAAAAGAGACCCAGTACTTC.

The chain uses TRBV3-1 and TRBJ2-2, with TRBD2 matching over 7 bases. Germline CDR1 reads LGHDT; CDR2 reads YNNKEL (reference sequence). The CDR3 sequence is 14 residues long. V trimming: 2 bases; J trimming: 5 bases; junction bases outside the gene matches: 2. For the CDR3, the DNA is TGTGCCAGCAGCCAACAGGGAGGGACCGGGGAGCTGTTTTTT. Protein sequence: CASSQQGGTGELFF.

The chain carries TRBV5-1 and TRBJ2-1; 12 bases fit TRBD2. The DNA end lines up better with TRBJ2-7; the J call may be wrong. The CDR3 spans 16 residues. Germline CDR1 SGHRS, CDR2 YFSETQ. CDR3 sequence reads: CASSASGGASYNEQYF. In nucleotides, the CDR3 is TGCGCCAGCAGTGCTAGCGGGGGGGCCTCCTACAATGAGCAGTACTTC.

The CDR3 DNA reads TGTGCCAGCAGTTACGGGGGACAGGGCCGGGGGAGCAATGAGCAGTTCTTC. Its translation: CASSYGGQGRGSNEQFF. The chain links TRBV6-2 or TRBV6-3 to TRBJ2-1; 9 nucleotides align to TRBD1. V shed 2 bases, J shed 6 bases, and the junction held 11 bases outside the gene matches. The germline gives CDR1 MNHEY, CDR2 SVGEGT. The CDR3 is made up of 17 amino acids.

This clonotype was detected many times. V gene TRBV7-9 combines with J gene TRBJ2-5, with D maybe TRBD2 (6 bases). The germline CDR1 and CDR2 sequences are SEHNR and FQNEAQ (reference sequence). Deletions cut 5 bases from V and 1 base from J, with 11 bases between. CDR3 length equals 14 residues. CDR3 region: CASSLGSVQETQYF. The CDR3 region has the DNA TGTGCCAGCAGCCTCGGGAGCGTCCAAGAGACCCAGTACTTC.

This chain joins TRBV20-1 and TRBJ2-5; D perhaps matches TRBD2 (5 bases). This CDR3 region has 11 residues. Germline CDR1 and CDR2: DFQATT and SNEGSKA (reference sequence). The CDR3 reads CRASRGETQYF. CDR3 DNA: TGCAGGGCGTCTCGCGGGGAGACCCAGTACTTC.

About this clonotype: It may be a read error: a sequence one base away is much more abundant. The rearrangement uses TRBV11-3 and TRBJ2-5, with a tentative D call TRBD2 (5 bases). The V end was cut by 6 bases, the J end by 11 bases, with 19 bases between. CDR1 and CDR2 from the germline V gene are SGHNT and YENEEA. The CDR3 spans 13 residues. The CDR3 spells CASSPGEYNEQYF. The CDR3 DNA is TGTGCCAGCAGTCCCGGGGAATACAATGAGCAGTACTTC.

The chain uses TRBV20-1 and TRBJ2-1; D gene uncertain. Germline V gene lookup returns CDR1 DFQATT and CDR2 SNEGSKA (reference sequence). The length of the CDR3 is 11 residues. V was cut by 5 bases and J by 8 bases, with 10 bases left in between. The CDR3 loop is CSALRQYEQFF. The CDR3 DNA reads as TGCAGTGCTCTCAGGCAGTATGAGCAGTTCTTC.